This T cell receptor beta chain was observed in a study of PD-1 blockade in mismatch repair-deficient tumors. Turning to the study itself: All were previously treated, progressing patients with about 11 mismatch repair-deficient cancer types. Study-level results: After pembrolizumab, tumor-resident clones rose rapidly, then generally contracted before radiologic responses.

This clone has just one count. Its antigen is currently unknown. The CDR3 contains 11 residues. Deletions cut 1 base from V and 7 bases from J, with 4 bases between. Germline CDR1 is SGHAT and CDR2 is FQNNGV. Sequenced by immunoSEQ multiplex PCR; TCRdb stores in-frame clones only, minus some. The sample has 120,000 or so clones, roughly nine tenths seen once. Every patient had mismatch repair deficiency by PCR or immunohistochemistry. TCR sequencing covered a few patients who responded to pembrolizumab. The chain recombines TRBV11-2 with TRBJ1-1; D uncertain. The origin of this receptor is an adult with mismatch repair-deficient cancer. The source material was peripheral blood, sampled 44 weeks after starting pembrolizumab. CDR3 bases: TGTGCCAGCAGCTTAGGAGGTGAAGCTTTCTTT. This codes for CASSLGGEAFF.